These 21 T cell receptor beta chains share one sample of origin, sequenced in a study of cytomegalovirus exposure and HLA in healthy donors (dated by TCRdb to about 2017). Library prep was done by the immunoSEQ multiplex PCR assay. Drawn from immuneACCESS, this table holds only the in-frame rearrangements with V and J called that TCRdb kept. Clones are partly lost; checked studies trace under half to an unresolved V gene and leave the rest unexplained. The sample table lists some 170,000 clones, approximately 90% of them with a count of one. 1.4% of the sample is in the top ten clones. The specimen was PBMCs. The receptors were gathered from a woman aged 25 to 39 in good health and CMV-seronegative.

The chain carries TRBV6-5 and TRBJ1-2, with D perhaps TRBD1 (5 bases). Per germline, CDR1 MNHEY and CDR2 SVGAGI. The CDR3 consists of 14 residues. Trimming shortened V by 0 bases and J by 3 bases, and 8 bases separated the two germline ends. CDR3 sequence reads: CASSYSGLHYGYTF. In DNA, the CDR3 is TGTGCCAGCAGTTACTCGGGACTGCACTATGGCTACACCTTC.

This sequence joins TRBV5-4 and TRBJ2-3; TRBD2 agrees at 8 bases. This CDR3 has 16 amino acids. V shed 4 bases and J 2 bases; nucleotides not matched to a gene: 9. Germline V gene sequence: CDR1 SGHNT, CDR2 YYREEE (reference sequence). The CDR3 nucleotides are TGTGCCAGCAGCCCCGGAGCGGGGGCCGCCACAGATACGCAGTATTTT. It encodes CASSPGAGAATDTQYF.

The genes are TRBV2 and TRBJ1-1, with 7 bases matching TRBD1. Trimming took 5 bases from V and 4 from J; bases not matched to a gene: 7. Germline V gives CDR1 SNHLY, CDR2 FYNNEI. CDR3 length: 14 amino acids. CDR3 sequence reads: CASSSSSGGTEAFF. The CDR3 DNA is TGTGCCAGCAGTTCTAGTTCAGGGGGCACTGAAGCTTTCTTT.

The chain employs TRBV5-8 and TRBJ1-4; TRBD1 matches 8 bases. The V gene's germline CDR1 is SGHTS and CDR2 YDEGEE. V lost 4 bases to trimming and J lost 0 bases; unmatched junction nucleotides: 11. This CDR3 contains 18 residues. CDR3: CASSPGPGQVATNEKLFF. CDR3 sequence (DNA): TGTGCCAGCAGCCCAGGGCCGGGACAGGTTGCAACTAATGAAAAACTGTTTTTT.

This chain connects TRBV2 to TRBJ2-1; 8 bases agree with TRBD2. The CDR3 totals 15 residues. V lost 4 bases and J lost 4; bases outside the gene matches: 6. The germline V gene encodes CDR1 SNHLY and CDR2 FYNNEI. The CDR3 coding sequence is TGTGCCAGCAGTGGTCTAGCGGGTTATTACAATGAGCAGTTCTTC. Its protein is CASSGLAGYYNEQFF. The entire variable domain, with the rest obtained from reference TRBV2 and TRBJ2-1, is as follows: EPEVTQTPSHQVTQMGQEVILRCVPISNHLYFYWYRQILGQKVEFLVSFYNNEISEKSEIFDDQFSVERPDGSNFTLKIRSTKLEDSAMYFCASSGLAGYYNEQFFGPGTRLTVL.

The rearrangement links TRBV10-3 to TRBJ1-4; 7 bases fit TRBD1. CDR3 length: 13 amino acids. CDR1 and CDR2 (germline): ENHRY, SYGVKD. V gave up 4 bases and J gave up 7 bases; unmatched junction bases: 3. CDR3 coding DNA: TGTGCCATCAGTGGAGCAGGGGGTGAAAAACTGTTTTTT. Translated, it gives CAISGAGGEKLFF.

This clone appeared once. The chain carries TRBV11-2 and TRBJ2-7; TRBD1 is a possible D gene (6 bases). Germline CDR1 SGHAT, CDR2 FQNNGV. The CDR3 is 14 amino acids. Trimming stripped 2 bases from V and 1 base from J, with 9 bases between. The CDR3 region has the DNA TGTGCCAGCAGCTTAACCGACAGGTCCTACGAGCAGTACTTC. Amino acids: CASSLTDRSYEQYF.

J is TRBJ2-1 and V is TRBV6-1; 12 bases match TRBD2. From germline, CDR1 is MNHNS and CDR2 SASEGT. V lost 5 bases and J lost 3; bases outside the gene matches: 2. This CDR3 contains 15 residues. CDR3 in DNA: TGTGCCAGCAGTAGGACTAGCGGGGACTACAATGAGCAGTTCTTC. It specifies CASSRTSGDYNEQFF.

The chain carries TRBV6-5 and TRBJ2-4, with D possibly TRBD1 on 6 matching bases. Trimming stripped 5 bases from V and 8 bases from J, with 16 bases between. CDR1 and CDR2 from the germline V gene are MNHEY and SVGAGI. The CDR3 runs 14 residues. CDR3 nucleotides: TGTGCCAGCAGTCCCGGACAGCGAGCAGACATTCAGTACTTC. Residues: CASSPGQRADIQYF.

V and J are TRBV4-1 and TRBJ1-1, with 7 bases fitting TRBD1. The junction had 6 bases not matched to a gene; V was cut back by 5 bases and J by 0 bases. This CDR3 contains 15 residues. CDR1 is MGHRA and CDR2 is YSYEKL in the germline V gene. CDR3 nucleotides: TGCGCCAGCAGCGAGAACAGGGGTATGAACACTGAAGCTTTCTTT. Translation: CASSENRGMNTEAFF.

The CDR3 DNA follows: TGTGCCAGCAGTTTTGCCTCGGGGGGCACCTACGAGCAGTACTTC. As protein: CASSFASGGTYEQYF. This sequence joins TRBV28 and TRBJ2-7; D may be TRBD2 (7 bases). V gave up 3 bases and J gave up 2 bases, with 14 bases separating them. The CDR3 is 15 amino acids. Germline CDR1 MDHEN, CDR2 SYDVKM. Drawing the rest from reference TRBV28 and TRBJ2-7, the complete variable domain is DVKVTQSSRYLVKRTGEKVFLECVQDMDHENMFWYRQDPGLGLRLIYFSYDVKMKEKGDIPEGYSVSREKKERFSLILESASTNQTSMYLCASSFASGGTYEQYFGPGTRLTVT.

This chain connects TRBV15 to TRBJ1-5, with D tentatively TRBD1 (5 bases). The germline V gene has CDR1 LNHNV and CDR2 YYDKDF (reference sequence). The CDR3 is 16 residues long. With 1 base removed from V and 6 bases from J, the gap between germline ends came to 16 bases. The CDR3 DNA reads TGTGCCACCAGCAGAGGAGGGGCGCGGGGTTCTCAGCCCCAGCATTTT. The encoded protein is CATSRGGARGSQPQHF. Variable domain in full (rest from reference TRBV15 and TRBJ1-5): DAMVIQNPRYQVTQFGKPVTLSCSQTLNHNVMYWYQQKSSQAPKLLFHYYDKDFNNEADTPDNFQSRRPNTSFCFLDIRSPGLGDTAMYLCATSRGGARGSQPQHFGDGTRLSIL.

V usage is TRBV2 and J usage is TRBJ2-2; a weak D match, TRBD1 (6 bases). In germline, CDR1 is SNHLY, CDR2 FYNNEI. The CDR3 is 13 amino acids. Deletions cut 2 bases from V and 7 bases from J, with 8 bases between. The CDR3 sequence is CASSEQGHGELFF. DNA for the CDR3: TGTGCCAGCAGTGAACAGGGGCACGGGGAGCTGTTTTTT. Combining the CDR3 with reference TRBV2 and TRBJ2-2 gives the whole variable domain EPEVTQTPSHQVTQMGQEVILRCVPISNHLYFYWYRQILGQKVEFLVSFYNNEISEKSEIFDDQFSVERPDGSNFTLKIRSTKLEDSAMYFCASSEQGHGELFFGEGSRLTVL.

The genes are TRBV30 and TRBJ2-1; D perhaps matches TRBD2 (6 bases). Germline V gene data show CDR1 as GTSNPN and CDR2 as SVGIG (reference sequence). The V gene lost 0 bases and the J gene lost 4 bases, with 16 bases spanning the gap. The CDR3 contains 16 residues. CDR3 sequence reads: CAWSVRRLGEYNEQFF. The CDR3, as DNA: TGTGCCTGGAGTGTAAGGAGACTAGGGGAATACAATGAGCAGTTCTTC. Full variable domain (rest looked up from reference TRBV30 and TRBJ2-1): SQTIHQWPATLVQPVGSPLSLECTVEGTSNPNLYWYRQAAGRGLQLLFYSVGIGQISSEVPQNLSASRPQDRQFILSSKKLLLSDSGFYLCAWSVRRLGEYNEQFFGPGTRLTVL.

This clone has just one count. This chain joins TRBV18 and TRBJ1-2, with 11 nucleotides matching TRBD1. The CDR3 loop spans 13 amino acids. V trimming: 5 bases; J trimming: 6 bases; junction bases outside the gene matches: 2. Per germline, CDR1 KGHSH and CDR2 LQKENI. This CDR3 reads CASSGTGGNGYTF. In nucleotides, the CDR3 is TGTGCCAGCTCAGGGACAGGGGGAAATGGCTACACCTTC.

The chain carries TRBV29-1 and TRBJ2-7; 10 bases map to TRBD2. The V and J ends lost 7 bases and 2 bases, in that order; junction bases with no gene match: 14. Germline V gene lookup returns CDR1 SQVTM and CDR2 ANQGSEA. The CDR3 covers 16 residues. The CDR3 region has the DNA TGCAGCGCCGGAGGGCTAGCGGGGGCCCCCCCCTACGAGCAGTACTTC. Protein: CSAGGLAGAPPYEQYF.

V and J are TRBV7-6 and TRBJ1-3; D unclear. Germline lookup yields CDR1 SGHVS and CDR2 FNYEAQ. The germline V and J ends were trimmed by 5 bases and 1 base, with 9 bases remaining between them. This CDR3 spans 14 amino acids. The CDR3: CASSPRTSGNTIYF. The CDR3, as DNA: TGTGCCAGCAGCCCGCGCACGTCTGGAAACACCATATATTTT.

The chain couples TRBV5-1 to TRBJ1-3, with 7 bases matching TRBD1. V gave up 7 bases and J gave up 0 bases; unmatched junction bases: 7. Per germline, CDR1 SGHRS and CDR2 YFSETQ. This CDR3 spans 15 amino acids. The CDR3 loop is CASPTGNCSGNTIYF. CDR3 bases: TGCGCCAGCCCGACAGGGAATTGCTCTGGAAACACCATATATTTT.

This clone has only one observation. The chain joins TRBV6-6 to TRBJ2-2, with D hard to call. Germline CDR1 reads MNHNY; CDR2 reads SVGAGI (reference sequence). Deletions cut 0 bases from V and 4 bases from J, with 6 bases between. The CDR3 is 14 residues long. The CDR3 bases are TGTGCCAGCAGTTACTCCGGCGGCACCGGGGAGCTGTTTTTT. Translating gives CASSYSGGTGELFF.

V is TRBV27 and J is TRBJ2-1; 15 bases fit TRBD2. Germline assignment: CDR1 MNHEY and CDR2 SMNVEV (reference sequence). The V gene end was trimmed by 4 bases and the J gene end by 7 bases; junction bases not matched to a gene: 17. The CDR3 is 20 amino acids. CDR3 region: CASSSPRWTSGGAEANEQFF. The CDR3, as DNA: TGTGCCAGCAGTTCACCCCGATGGACTAGCGGGGGGGCCGAGGCGAATGAGCAGTTCTTC.

In its sample, this clone was seen once. The chain links TRBV27 to TRBJ1-5; 8 bases align to TRBD1. J gave up 2 bases and V 0 bases, and 6 bases lay outside the gene matches. The CDR3 runs to 17 residues. CDR1 is MNHEY, CDR2 SMNVEV, per germline (reference sequence). CDR3 residues: CASSLSAGGRGNQPQHF. Written as DNA, the CDR3 is TGTGCCAGCAGTTTATCGGCAGGGGGCAGGGGCAATCAGCCCCAGCATTTT.